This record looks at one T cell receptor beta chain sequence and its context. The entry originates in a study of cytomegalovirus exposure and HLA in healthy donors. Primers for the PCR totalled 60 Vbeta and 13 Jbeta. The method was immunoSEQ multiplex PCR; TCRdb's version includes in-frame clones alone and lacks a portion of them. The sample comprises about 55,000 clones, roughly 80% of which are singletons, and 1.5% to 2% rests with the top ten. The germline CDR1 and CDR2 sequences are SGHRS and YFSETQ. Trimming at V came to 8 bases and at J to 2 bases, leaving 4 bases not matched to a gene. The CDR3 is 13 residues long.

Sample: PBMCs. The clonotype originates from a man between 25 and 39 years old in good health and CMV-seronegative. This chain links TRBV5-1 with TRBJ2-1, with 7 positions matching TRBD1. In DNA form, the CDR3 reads TGCGCCAGTCAGGGGGTGACCTACAATGAGCAGTTCTTC. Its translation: CASQGVTYNEQFF.